These 10 T cell receptor beta chains share one sample of origin, sequenced in a study of blood T cells in healthy people across ages. With a J-beta primer mix and a sample-barcoded 5' primer, a second PCR ran 7 to 11 cycles. TCRdb fed the 5' RACE reads into MiXCR, producing one record per CDR3 protein. Of 630,000 or so distinct CDR3 sequences in the sample, roughly 30% were seen once. Sequenced input: blood. The source of these receptors is an elderly woman in good health.

This clonotype was seen a few times. The chain employs TRBV7-6 and TRBJ1-6, with D perhaps matching TRBD1 (6 bases). Germline values: CDR1 SGHVS, CDR2 FNYEAQ. Trimming cost V 1 base and J 9 bases, with 10 bases left between them. This CDR3 spans 14 amino acids. The CDR3 loop is CASSLEGGGSPLHF. The DNA of the CDR3 is TGTGCCAGCAGCTTAGAGGGGGGCGGTTCACCCCTCCACTTT.

This clonotype was picked up many times. V is TRBV20-1 and J is TRBJ2-4; TRBD1 aligns across 7 bases. Germline-derived CDR1 and CDR2 are DFQATT and SNEGSKA (reference sequence). The CDR3 length is 14 residues. V lost 5 bases to trimming and J lost 8 bases; unmatched junction nucleotides: 12. The CDR3 region is CSAPHRQGGDIQYF. In DNA, the CDR3 is TGCAGTGCTCCTCACCGACAGGGTGGTGACATTCAGTACTTC.

The chain recombines TRBV28 with TRBJ2-2, with D unresolved. CDR1 and CDR2 (germline): MDHEN, SYDVKM. V was clipped by 2 bases and J by 0 bases, with 7 bases between them. The CDR3 loop spans 15 amino acids. In DNA, the CDR3 is TGTGCCAGCAGTTTACACCGCCCGAACACCGGGGAGCTGTTTTTT. Translation: CASSLHRPNTGELFF. Full variable domain (remainder filled in from reference TRBV28 and TRBJ2-2): DVKVTQSSRYLVKRTGEKVFLECVQDMDHENMFWYRQDPGLGLRLIYFSYDVKMKEKGDIPEGYSVSREKKERFSLILESASTNQTSMYLCASSLHRPNTGELFFGEGSRLTVL.

This clonotype was recorded many times. The chain combines TRBV4-3 with TRBJ2-3; perhaps TRBD2 as D (6 bases). Trimming took off 0 bases at V and 1 base at J, with 11 bases between the two ends. The CDR3 is made up of 16 amino acids. Germline CDR1 LGHNA, CDR2 YSLEER. CDR3 in DNA: TGCGCCAGCAGCCAAGATTTTCCGGGGGGCACAGATACGCAGTATTTT. Translating it yields CASSQDFPGGTDTQYF.

This clonotype was counted a few times. The CDR3 nucleotides read TGTGCCAGCAGTCGGGGGCAGGGCAATGAGCAGTTCTTC. It yields the protein CASSRGQGNEQFF. The chain couples TRBV6-5 to TRBJ2-1; either TRBD1 or TRBD2 may supply D (6 bases each). Per germline, CDR1 MNHEY and CDR2 SVGAGI. The CDR3 consists of 13 residues. Trimming took off 5 bases at V and 6 bases at J, with 11 bases between the two ends.

This clonotype was detected many times. This chain links TRBV7-2 with TRBJ1-5; D gene uncertain. The germline V and J ends were trimmed by 3 bases and 10 bases, with 10 bases remaining between them. This CDR3 has 12 amino acids. Per germline, CDR1 SGHTA and CDR2 FQGNSA. The CDR3 reads CASSFWGAPQHF. The DNA of the CDR3 is TGTGCCAGCAGCTTTTGGGGAGCTCCCCAGCATTTT. Full variable domain (missing parts from reference TRBV7-2 and TRBJ1-5): GAGVSQSPSNKVTEKGKDVELRCDPISGHTALYWYRQSLGQGLEFLIYFQGNSAPDKSGLPSDRFSAERTGGSVSTLTIQRTQQEDSAVYLCASSFWGAPQHFGDGTRLSIL.

This clonotype was recorded at least ten times. The gene calls are TRBV28 and TRBJ2-7; no clear D gene. V gave up 6 bases and J gave up 4 bases, with 19 bases separating them. Germline CDR1 reads MDHEN; CDR2 reads SYDVKM. CDR3 size: 15 residues. CDR3 DNA sequence: TGTGCCAGCAGCCCTAGACGCCAGGCTCAGTACGAGCAGTACTTC. This sequence encodes CASSPRRQAQYEQYF.

The sample holds many counts of this clonotype. The CDR3 bases are TGTGCCAGCAGCTTAGACAGGGGGAAGGACACTGAAGCTTTCTTT. Translation gives CASSLDRGKDTEAFF. This sequence joins TRBV7-3 and TRBJ1-1, with 9 bases lining up with TRBD1. J gave up 3 bases and V 2 bases, and 4 bases lay outside the gene matches. Germline V gene data show CDR1 as SGHTA and CDR2 as FQGTGA. The CDR3 runs 15 residues.

The V call is TRBV5-1, the J call TRBJ2-1; D possibly corresponds to TRBD1 (6 bases). The V end lost 1 base, the J end lost 10 bases, and 12 bases lay between the germline ends. CDR1 and CDR2 (germline): SGHRS, YFSETQ. The CDR3 extends over 13 amino acids. CDR3 residues: CASSLQQGHEQFF. The DNA of the CDR3 is TGCGCCAGCAGCTTGCAACAGGGACACGAGCAGTTCTTC.

Concerning this clonotype: Just one base apart from a much larger clone, this may be a read error. V is TRBV5-1 and J is TRBJ1-6, with D uncertain. Deletions cut 1 base from V and 8 bases from J, with 13 bases between. This CDR3 comprises 15 residues. Germline V gene sequence: CDR1 SGHRS, CDR2 YFSETQ. The CDR3 coding sequence is TGCGCCAGCAGCTTGAATCGGGAGGTTGATTCACCCCTCCACTTT. The encoded protein is CASSLNREVDSPLHF.